The text below deals with one TCR beta chain. The data are from a study of blood T cell repertoires in COVID-19. Profiling relied on immunoSEQ multiplex PCR, and the TCRdb table lists in-frame clones only, not all of them. The sample contains some 450,000 clones, roughly 90% of which appear only once. This CDR3 is 14 amino acids long. Per the germline V gene, CDR1 is SEHNR and CDR2 is FQNEAQ (reference sequence). The V and J ends lost 7 bases and 5 bases, in that order; junction bases with no gene match: 7. The chain combines TRBV7-9 with TRBJ1-5; 8 bases fit TRBD1. Material: peripheral blood. The source is a young man with COVID-19, enrolled during active disease. The CDR3 DNA follows: TGTGCCAGCACCCTCGCAGGGGGCGATCAGCCCCAGCATTTT. This gives the protein CASTLAGGDQPQHF.